What follows is one TCR beta chain and its context. Its matching antigen is unknown. Patients with other autoimmune diseases, uncontrolled infections, pregnancy or lactation were excluded. Fresh peripheral blood (more than 9.5 ml) yielded the PBMCs. For repertoire sequencing, the TCR beta CDR3 regions were amplified from RNA transcripts. The authors performed first-round RT-PCR with HTBI primers and then a second-round multiplex PCR. TCRdb processed the multiplex PCR reads anew with MiXCR; each CDR3 protein has one entry. The sample contains under 350,000 distinct CDR3 sequences, 15% to 20% of which appear only once. Germline lookup yields CDR1 DFQATT and CDR2 SNEGSKA (reference sequence). CDR3 length equals 18 residues. V trimming: 0 bases; J trimming: 6 bases; junction bases outside the gene matches: 19. The source of the sample is a study of Graves' ophthalmopathy and Graves' hyperthyroidism. Overall study results and limits: Prediction of ophthalmopathy progression reached about 65% sensitivity and approximately 74% specificity. Clonotypes were expanded in thyroid at above 0.001 frequency, and most also appeared in blood.

This clonotype originated in an adult man with Graves' ophthalmopathy. The V and J genes are TRBV20-1 and TRBJ1-1; 7 bases agree with TRBD1. The sequencing sample was made of peripheral blood. CDR3 coding DNA: TGCAGTGCTAGAGATTCGAAGGGGGCGCCGGGTTTTAGGTCTGAAGCTTTCTTT. Its translation is CSARDSKGAPGFRSEAFF.